This T cell receptor beta chain was sequenced in a study of control samples from healthy donors and cancer patients (dated by TCRdb to 2019 to 2021). Library preparation used the immunoSEQ multiplex PCR assay. The source is immuneACCESS, and TCRdb retained only in-frame sequences with V and J called. Part of the clones is not carried over; for the studies checked, unresolved V genes explain less than half of this, and the remainder is unexplained. The sample has around 140,000 clones on record, 91% of them singletons. Approximately 6.8% of the sample belongs to the ten largest clones. The table lists this clone with a count of one. The target of this receptor is not known. No per-base quality is available; no much larger clone lies one base away. The receptor was isolated from a young man in good health. The sample comprised blood.

The CDR3 region reads CASSWGQPEKLFF. The nucleotides are TGTGCCAGCAGTTGGGGACAACCTGAAAAACTGTTTTTT. In this chain, TRBV12-3 or TRBV12-4 is recombined with TRBJ1-4; TRBD1 is a possible D gene, resting on 6 matching bases. V is shortened by 4 bases, J by 7 bases, and the region joining them spans 10 bases. The CDR3 runs 13 amino acids, cysteine and phenylalanine included. This entry keeps only the CDR3 DNA: 39 bases, framed from base 1.